This T cell receptor beta chain was profiled in a study of vaccination and CD4 T cells after COVID-19. The study, taken as a whole, reports: Convalescent patients saw a median about 85% of their reactive clones show up only after vaccination.

The treatment was: roughly 10-day PBMC culture with coronavirus spike peptide pools or control peptides (ViraFEST assay). The unexposed donor gave CD4+ T cells before the COVID-19 pandemic (2011-2018). This CDR3 is 15 amino acids long. The V and J ends lost 5 bases and 5 bases, in that order; junction bases with no gene match: 7. Germline loops: CDR1 MDHEN, CDR2 SYDVKM. Cultured CD4+ T cells had their DNA profiled by the Oncomine TCR Beta short-read assay. It was cultured CD4+ T cells from which genomic DNA was extracted. TCRdb reprocessed the PCR reads via MiXCR and lists one record per CDR3 protein. The sample includes some 10,000 distinct CDR3 sequences, about a third seen only once; the top ten take roughly 13%. A remark on this clonotype: What it binds is unknown.

This receptor was taken from a human donor in good health. The V and J genes are TRBV28 and TRBJ2-7; TRBD2 aligns across 12 bases. The sequenced sample consisted of CD4+ T cells from blood, cultured in vitro. CDR3 sequence: CASSPPTSGSHEQYF. CDR3 coding DNA: TGTGCCAGCAGTCCCCCGACTAGCGGGAGCCACGAGCAGTACTTC.